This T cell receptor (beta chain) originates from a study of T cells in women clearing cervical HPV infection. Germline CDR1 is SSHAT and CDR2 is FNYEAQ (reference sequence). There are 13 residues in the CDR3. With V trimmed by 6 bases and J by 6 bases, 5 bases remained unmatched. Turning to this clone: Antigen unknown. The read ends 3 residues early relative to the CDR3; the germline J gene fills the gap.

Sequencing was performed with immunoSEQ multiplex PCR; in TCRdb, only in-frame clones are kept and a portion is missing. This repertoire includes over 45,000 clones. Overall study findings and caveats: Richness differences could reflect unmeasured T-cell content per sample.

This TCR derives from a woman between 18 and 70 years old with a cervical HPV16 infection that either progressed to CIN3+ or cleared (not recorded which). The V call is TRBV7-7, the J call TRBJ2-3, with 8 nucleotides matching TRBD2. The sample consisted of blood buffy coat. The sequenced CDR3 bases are TGTGCCAGCAGTCAGCGGGAGTTTGATACG. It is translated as CASSQREFDT. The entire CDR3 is CASSQREFDTQYF.